This T cell receptor beta chain was found in a study of blood T cell repertoires in COVID-19. Overall study: Specimens from acute and convalescent COVID-19 originated in the United States, Italy and Spain.

Germline CDR1 reads SGHDT; CDR2 reads YYEEEE. This CDR3 is built from 12 residues. V dropped 6 bases and J dropped 3 bases, with 9 bases sitting between them. Clones were read by immunoSEQ multiplex PCR, and TCRdb kept only the in-frame ones, dropping some. The table lists about 340,000 clones, around 83% of them singletons. This receptor was obtained from a young man with active or convalescent COVID-19. Sequenced material: peripheral blood. The chain links TRBV5-6 to TRBJ1-2; D is perhaps TRBD1 (5 bases). DNA of the CDR3: TGTGCCAGCACCTGGGGCGACTATGGCTACACCTTC. This translates into CASTWGDYGYTF.